These T cell receptor beta chains were read from a single sample in a study of T-cell reconstitution after alpha-beta-depleted transplantation in children. TCRdb reprocessed the PCR reads with MiXCR, giving one entry per CDR3 protein. The table shows around 93,000 distinct CDR3 sequences, with 8% to 9% occurring only once. Sequenced here: PBMCs from the stem cell graft donor, sampled from the stem cell graft. Receptor source: a human donor who donated a stem cell graft to a child with congenital amegakaryocytic thrombocytopenia. Each CDR3 is given without its conserved first and last residue. D genes are given only for firm matches. Expanded clones get a size class; other rows say once, few or many, or leave the size out.

NA	few	TRBV7-2	ASSSRGGGRKYGYT
NA	many	TRBV27	ASSLTRTSSSYEQY
TRBD1	many	TRBV7-8	ASSGYDRGSNLAKNIQY
NA	many	TRBV24-1	ATSARGSYNEQF
NA	few	TRBV29-1	SVERAPWDEQF
NA	many	TRBV3-1	ASSQEAGSEETQY
TRBD2	NA	TRBV6-2/TRBV6-3	ASSFTLAGAYNEQF
TRBD1	many	TRBV29-1	SVERGPTGELF
TRBD1	many	TRBV4-1	ASSPTGTLAKNIQY
TRBD1	many	TRBV20-1	SARFPGQGNTEAF
NA	NA	TRBV20-1	SARGQATGLGNEQF
TRBD2	many	TRBV5-1	ASSPGTSGWYNEQF
NA	many	TRBV29-1	SAFPESSYEQY
TRBD1	many	TRBV29-1	SARQGGTDTQY
TRBD2	many	TRBV20-1	SAQTAGGSNEQF
NA	many	TRBV20-1	SARDVAGEVHGYT
TRBD1	NA	TRBV5-6	ASSRRTGNQPQH
NA	many	TRBV28	ASTLASDSFYGYT
NA	many	TRBV27	ASSFNGAGINTEAF
TRBD2	many	TRBV20-1	SAGTSGNQAVYEQY
NA	many	TRBV7-9	ASSLARYLKTDTQY
TRBD1	NA	TRBV12-3/TRBV12-4	ASNPGQGDQPQH
NA	many	TRBV5-5	ASSWSSTSTDTQY
NA	many	TRBV5-8	ASSLNHMAAEAF
NA	many	TRBV20-1	SARPPWPATDTQY
TRBD1	NA	TRBV18	ASSLNAPGQGFTDTQY
NA	few	TRBV6-5	ASTLTHTQY
NA	many	TRBV20-1	SAGTNTEAF
TRBD1	many	TRBV28	ASSPRDRDTAF
NA	many	TRBV24-1	ATSDQYNYGYT
NA	few	TRBV5-1	ASTLGIGNTEAF
NA	many	TRBV29-1	SVLTGETQY
NA	few	TRBV14	ASSQDPGRAYEQY
TRBD1	many	TRBV5-1	ASSLGDRVETQY
TRBD2	many	TRBV20-1	SAPGTSGLSTDTQY
NA	few	TRBV7-9	ASSRAPGSDTQY
NA	many	TRBV2	ASSEREAGGGESNQPQH
NA	many	TRBV29-1	SVIPVGYNEQF
NA	many	TRBV20-1	SARAGIQETQY
NA	many	TRBV5-5	ASSPLSPAGANTEAF
NA	many	TRBV27	ASSSRGVNEQY
NA	many	TRBV6-1	ASSEVNPPDTQY
NA	NA	TRBV4-3	ASRTTFGVGTDTQY
TRBD1	many	TRBV7-9	ASSSGGQGAEQY
NA	NA	TRBV28	ASSFSGTALLDTQY
NA	many	TRBV6-5	ASSYSYLEPSTQY
NA	many	TRBV12-3/TRBV12-4	ASSLQGRWTGELF
NA	many	TRBV13	ASRSTRGDEKLF
NA	many	TRBV10-3	AISERDGTNGGHAF
TRBD2	many	TRBV20-1	SARYGLAGEDTQY
TRBD2	many	TRBV5-1	ASSPIAGGQETQY
NA	many	TRBV20-1	SARELGGTEAF
NA	many	TRBV29-1	SVVFRQGTDTQY
TRBD1	many	TRBV11-2	ASSTGQGAIGNEQF
NA	many	TRBV20-1	SAAPRSEGYGYT
NA	many	TRBV28	ASRPIGGGSPLH
TRBD2	NA	TRBV4-1	ASSQVAGVDYEQY
NA	few	TRBV30	AWSYNSPLH
NA	many	TRBV20-1	SARDGRGGQETQY